These T cell receptor beta chains were read from a single sample in a study of cytomegalovirus exposure and HLA in healthy donors. Clones were sequenced by immunoSEQ multiplex PCR, and TCRdb holds only the in-frame ones, with some missing. The sample comprises about 150,000 clones, 65% to 85% of which are singletons, and over 5% rests with the top ten. Sequencing was carried out using PBMCs. The receptor source for this set is a woman aged 40 to 49 in good health and CMV-seropositive. The CDR3 runs from the conserved cysteine through the conserved F or W. Each record gives: CDR3 protein, J gene, V gene.

CDR3 protein: CSVSRDSYEQYF; J gene: TRBJ2-7; V gene: TRBV29-1
CDR3 protein: CASSIQGCYNEQFF; J gene: TRBJ2-1; V gene: TRBV21-1
CDR3 protein: CASSEDLRNTIYF; J gene: TRBJ1-3; V gene: TRBV28
CDR3 protein: CASSLGFGGGHEQYF; J gene: TRBJ2-7; V gene: TRBV7-2
CDR3 protein: CASSKTGFLAYEQYF; J gene: TRBJ2-7; V gene: TRBV7-6
CDR3 protein: CASSTPGSPNYGYTF; J gene: TRBJ1-2; V gene: TRBV19
CDR3 protein: CASGQSYSNQPQHF; J gene: TRBJ1-5; V gene: TRBV19
CDR3 protein: CASSSGGTRNEQFF; J gene: TRBJ2-1; V gene: TRBV6-5
CDR3 protein: CASSPRGTSGSSYNEQFF; J gene: TRBJ2-1; V gene: TRBV5-1
CDR3 protein: CASSRGNSANTGELFF; J gene: TRBJ2-2; V gene: TRBV5-4
CDR3 protein: CASSPDRTSSGYTF; J gene: TRBJ1-2; V gene: TRBV5-1
CDR3 protein: CASSLLSTDTQYF; J gene: TRBJ2-3; V gene: TRBV9
CDR3 protein: CASSLSIAVKQFF; J gene: TRBJ2-1; V gene: TRBV27
CDR3 protein: CASSLSSHEQYF; J gene: TRBJ2-7; V gene: TRBV5-1
CDR3 protein: CSASSDYQFF; J gene: TRBJ2-1; V gene: TRBV20-1
CDR3 protein: CASSFGQGAREQYF; J gene: TRBJ2-7; V gene: TRBV5-1
CDR3 protein: CASSLSSQTGSFYNEQFF; J gene: TRBJ2-1; V gene: TRBV18
CDR3 protein: CASSPGTSGRYEQYF; J gene: TRBJ2-7; V gene: TRBV11-1
CDR3 protein: CASSPVQRLTSGANVLTF; J gene: TRBJ2-6; V gene: TRBV18
CDR3 protein: CASSPIGGRAQYNEQFF; J gene: TRBJ2-1; V gene: TRBV4-1
CDR3 protein: CASSSRVSTDTQYF; J gene: TRBJ2-3; V gene: TRBV27
CDR3 protein: CASSPTTGGSEQFF; J gene: TRBJ2-1; V gene: TRBV18
CDR3 protein: CSVIGGAYGYTF; J gene: TRBJ1-2; V gene: TRBV29-1